This entry is about one TCR beta chain. In this sample, this clone turned up a few times. Its antigen is still unknown. No quality values exist for individual bases; no much larger clone is one base distant. Different DNA sequences within this sample yield the same CDR3. The data are from a study of shared clonotypes between healthy human individuals (dated by TCRdb to the early 2020s). Notes on the research overall: The cohort comprised a couple of women and a few men aged 18 to 49 years. For each donor, three plates each were used for CD4 naive and CD4 memory, two plates were used for CD8 naive, and one plate was used for CD8 memory. To estimate repertoire size and how much clonotype sharing occurs between individuals, the study deeply sequenced the blood TCR repertoires of 4 to 6 healthy adults. To increase sequencing depth and limit assay-specific biases, different laboratories used diverse techniques to prepare libraries and sequence TCR repertoires. Per donor, leukapheresis produced somewhere between about 0.94 and 9.5 billion PBMCs.

Donors were healthy HIV-negative adults with no recently reported acute infections or vaccinations. Every donor was a Caucasian adult living in Nashville, Tennessee, USA. CD4+ T cells were enriched by magnetic negative selection; naive cells were then positively selected on CD45RA, and the negative fraction formed the memory subset. Blood was obtained by leukapheresis, after which PBMCs were separated by Ficoll-Histopaque density gradient centrifugation and cryopreserved in liquid nitrogen vapor phase. Analytical flow cytometry was used to check the purity and quantity of every magnetically sorted T cell population. Each sorted fraction had its genomic DNA isolated and then quantified by UV absorbance on a Nanodrop 2000c. CDR1 and CDR2 (MGHRA, YSYEKL) derive from the germline V gene. Measured from the cysteine to the phenylalanine, the CDR3 is 14 residues long. Here the CDR3 DNA is all that survives: 42 bases in frame from base 1. For this chain, trimming is 3 bases at the V end and 2 bases at the J end, and the number of junction bases without a gene match is 2.

TCR CDR3 regions were amplified from genomic DNA by multiplex PCR using the deep immunoSEQ assay. Extracted genomic DNA from each cell subset was distributed evenly across all wells of several immunoSEQ 96-well plates, and each plate was treated as a replicate. For sorted subsets, each replicate PCR was loaded with 200 to 250 ng genomic DNA, equivalent to 30,000 or so T cell genomes. Purified libraries were measured with a Qubit 3.0 fluorometer, size-checked on a Bioanalyzer 2100, and measured again with the KAPA Library Quantification kit. A separate single-read 150-cycle Illumina NextSeq 550 flow cell was used to sequence each immunoSEQ 96-well plate. Turning to the authors' computational methods: The immunoSEQ output contained only junctional sequences without quality scores, so filtering could not match that applied to full-length reads. To assign V/J genes and CDR3, sequences were annotated using PyIR, a Python wrapper for IgBLAST v1.9, with IMGT germline references. Reads with weak V/J assignments (E-value above 1e-6), missing CDR3, stop codons, out-of-frame junctions, or ambiguous translated residues were removed. A V3J clonotype was defined by an identical inferred V gene, J gene, and CDR3 amino acid sequence. Percentage overlap between repertoires was calculated by dividing the number of shared unique clonotypes by the size of the smaller repertoire. Repertoire richness was assessed with RTK rarefaction, the Chao1 estimator, and Recon v2.1 estimates of unobserved clonotypes. For all TCRbeta clonotypes obtained by the gDNA method from a few donors, generation probabilities were computed with OLGA. TCRdb provides this immuneACCESS table in a form limited to in-frame rearrangements. Some clones are lacking; in checked studies, under half of them reflect an unresolved V gene, and why the rest are absent is not known. That table is the source of V, J and clone size, and D and trimming were worked out from the DNA. Across this sample there are some 900,000 clones, with 70% to 85% seen only once. Roughly 1.5% of the sample is taken by the ten largest.

On the study overall, not on this receptor specifically: Rarefaction of sorted-subset datasets indicated incomplete sequencing despite the large sequencing depth. Pairwise subsampling led to the expectation that sequencing depth would affect the degree of clonotype sharing among donors. When a handful of donors were compared, the shared fraction of clonotypes was around 5% for naive CD4, approximately 3.3% for naive CD8, more than 2% for memory CD4, and 0.35% to 0.4% for memory CD8. Compared with non-shared clonotypes, the clonotypes found in all four sorted-subset donors had higher generation probabilities. Because the study included only a small number of donors, the genetic and exposure-history diversity represented was limited. Naive subsets generally had larger estimated clonotype richness than memory subsets. Sampling was restricted to blood, and TCR repertoires in tissue are likely to differ from TCR repertoires in blood.

The clonotype comes from a young man in good health. The specimen was memory CD4+ T cells sorted from blood. This specimen's cell subset or site label, interpreted: CD45RA-negative fraction. The rearranged chain carries TRBV4-1 and TRBJ2-3; 7 junctional bases match TRBD1. The CDR3 loop reads CASSQTGNTDTQYF. The DNA sequence reads TGCGCCAGCAGCCAGACAGGGAACACAGATACGCAGTATTTT.